This T cell receptor beta chain was sequenced during a study of beta chain features in type 1 diabetes. The study, taken as a whole, reports: The study found moderately but significantly shorter TCRB CDR3s in all four CD4+ subsets of Type 1 diabetes patients.

This clone was observed a few times. Its antigen is currently unknown. The investigators reverse transcribed all of the isolated RNA, so they sequenced expressed TCRB transcripts. The read count averaged approximately 3.5 million across naive, central memory and regulatory T cell samples. Data came from immunoSEQ multiplex PCR; TCRdb stores just in-frame clones and leaves some out. The sample shows around 310,000 clones, roughly 13% of them seen only once. Sorting of CD4+ naive, central memory, regulatory and stem cell-like memory cells was performed via CD45RO/CCR7/CD25/CD127/CD95/CD27. Each of the sorted populations had a purity greater than 98%. Specimen: naive CD4+ T cells from blood. This TCR came from a woman under 30 with type 1 diabetes.

The CDR3 region is CASRAAGGTGELFF. As DNA, the CDR3 is TGTGCCAGCAGAGCCGCGGGAGGCACCGGGGAGCTGTTTTTT. The chain joins TRBV11-2 to TRBJ2-2, with 8 bases lining up with TRBD2. Germline assignment: CDR1 SGHAT and CDR2 FQNNGV. J gave up 4 bases and V 6 bases, and 4 bases lay outside the gene matches. This CDR3 spans 14 amino acids. Combining the CDR3 with reference TRBV11-2 and TRBJ2-2 gives the whole variable domain EAGVAQSPRYKIIEKRQSVAFWCNPISGHATLYWYQQILGQGPKLLIQFQNNGVVDDSQLPKDRFSAERLKGVDSTLKIQPAKLEDSAVYLCASRAAGGTGELFFGEGSRLTVL.